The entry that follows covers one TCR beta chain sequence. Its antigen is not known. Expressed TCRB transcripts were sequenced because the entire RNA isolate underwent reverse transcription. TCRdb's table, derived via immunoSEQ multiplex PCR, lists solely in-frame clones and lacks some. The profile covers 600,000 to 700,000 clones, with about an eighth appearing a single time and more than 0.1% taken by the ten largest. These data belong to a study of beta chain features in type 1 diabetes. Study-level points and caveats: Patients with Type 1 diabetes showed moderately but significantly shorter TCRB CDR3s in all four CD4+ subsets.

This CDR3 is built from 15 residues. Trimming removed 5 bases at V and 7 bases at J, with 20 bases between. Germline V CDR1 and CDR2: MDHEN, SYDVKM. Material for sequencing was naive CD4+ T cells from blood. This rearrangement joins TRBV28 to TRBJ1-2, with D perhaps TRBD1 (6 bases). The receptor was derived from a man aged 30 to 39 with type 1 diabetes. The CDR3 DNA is TGTGCCAGCAGTGAAGGACAGCCCGCCAGGGGTGGCTACACCTTC. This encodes CASSEGQPARGGYTF.